Listed here is a single T cell receptor beta chain. Its cognate antigen has yet to be identified. Base qualities are not provided; no much larger clone lies one nucleotide away. The label giving this sample's treatment or condition can be read as: in vitro stimulation with specific CMV peptide epitopes to enrich CMV-specific T cells. From cysteine to phenylalanine, the CDR3 is 14 amino acids long. Only CDR3 DNA remains: 42 bases, in frame from the first base. The V and J ends are trimmed by 7 bases and 5 bases, leaving 18 bases between them. Looking up the germline V gene yields CDR1 SGDLS and CDR2 YYNGEE. The sample comes from a study of T cell repertoires in cytomegalovirus infection (dated by TCRdb to about 2019). About the full investigation: Peptide stimulations targeted recently identified HLA-C-restricted CMV epitopes, whose presentation resists viral immunomodulation, together with well-studied HLA-B-restricted epitopes. Donor HLA type was relevant to the analysis, as public TCR beta signatures indicated carriage of CMV infection together with the matching HLA type. The study at large found these results: The ex vivo response was dominated by HLA-C-restricted CMV-specific TCR beta clonotypes, and the single most frequent clonotype in two of eight donors was supplied by these HLA-C-restricted clonotypes. In both this cohort and an independent approximately 400-donor cohort, the cumulative frequency of public TCR beta family members distinguished carriers of CMV infection plus the relevant HLA type.

Sequencing was performed on an Illumina HiSeq 1500. TCRdb reran the public reads through fastp at Q25 and MiXCR, keeping productive beta chains. Each entry merges the rows of one CDR3 protein and shows their most common DNA and genes. Within this sample are about a million distinct CDR3 sequences, with more than 25% of them counted one time only. The leading ten clones occupy over 12% of the sample. This specimen consisted of cultured CD8+ T cells from PBMCs, obtained from culture after CMV antigen stimulation. The V gene is TRBV9 and the J gene is TRBJ1-1; D gene: possibly TRBD1, on 6 matching bases. The receptor's source is a human donor in good health (CMV status not recorded). Some clones in this sample may be carry-over from other donors' samples. The nucleotide sequence is TGTGCCAGCGGCACAGGGTATAGAGGAACTGAAGCTTTCTTT. Translated, it reads CASGTGYRGTEAFF.